This T cell receptor beta chain was retrieved from a study of blood T cell repertoires in COVID-19. This table comes from immunoSEQ multiplex PCR, and its TCRdb copy is limited to in-frame clones, with some not included. This table has approximately 450,000 clones, about 90% appearing once. The material sequenced was PBMCs or T cells enriched from blood (not recorded which). This clonotype was obtained from a woman aged 18 to 35 with acute COVID-19.

CDR3: CASSRRLASSVGELFF. The CDR3 DNA follows: TGTGCCAGCAGCCGACGACTAGCGTCCTCGGTCGGGGAGCTGTTTTTT. J is TRBJ2-2 and V is TRBV3-1 (or the pseudogene TRBV3-2); 8 positions agree with TRBD2. Trimming took 4 bases from V and 7 from J; bases not matched to a gene: 11. Per germline, CDR1 LGHDT and CDR2 YNNKEL (reference sequence). The CDR3 is 16 amino acids.